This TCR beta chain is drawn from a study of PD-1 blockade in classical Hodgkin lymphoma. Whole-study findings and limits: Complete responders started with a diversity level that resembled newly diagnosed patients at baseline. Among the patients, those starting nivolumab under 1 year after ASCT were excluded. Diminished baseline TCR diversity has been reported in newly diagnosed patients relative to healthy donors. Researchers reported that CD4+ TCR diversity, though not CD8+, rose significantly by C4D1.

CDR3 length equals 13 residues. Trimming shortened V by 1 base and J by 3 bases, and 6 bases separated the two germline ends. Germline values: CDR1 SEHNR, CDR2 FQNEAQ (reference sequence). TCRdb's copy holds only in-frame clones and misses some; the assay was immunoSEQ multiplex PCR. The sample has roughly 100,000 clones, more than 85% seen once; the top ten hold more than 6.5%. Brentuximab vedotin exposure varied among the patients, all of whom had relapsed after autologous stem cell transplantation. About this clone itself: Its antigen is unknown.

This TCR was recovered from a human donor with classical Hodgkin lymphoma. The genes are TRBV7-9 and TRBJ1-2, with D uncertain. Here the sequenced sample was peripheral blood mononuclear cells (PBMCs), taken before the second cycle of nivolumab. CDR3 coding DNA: TGTGCCAGCAGCTTAGGCCCCCACTATGGCTACACCTTC. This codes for CASSLGPHYGYTF.